These 17 T cell receptor beta chains were sequenced from one sample in a study of blood T cell repertoires in COVID-19. Generated by immunoSEQ multiplex PCR, the TCRdb table keeps only in-frame clones and is missing some. The sample includes tens of thousands of clones, 65% to 90% of them seen just once. Sequences were obtained from peripheral blood. The receptor set was obtained from a man in his 60s with acute or convalescent COVID-19.

J is TRBJ2-5 and V is TRBV9; 12 bases are a match to TRBD2. Germline V lookup: CDR1 SGDLS, CDR2 YYNGEE. V shed 5 bases, J shed 5 bases, and the junction held 13 bases outside the gene matches. The length of the CDR3 is 17 residues. This chain's CDR3 is CASSAGGLAGGPETQYF. The DNA of the CDR3 is TGTGCCAGCAGTGCAGGTGGCCTAGCGGGGGGGCCGGAGACCCAGTACTTC.

The V and J genes are TRBV14 and TRBJ1-6, with a weak D call TRBD1 (6 bases). Germline loops: CDR1 SGHDN, CDR2 FVKESK. Trimming cost V 1 base and J 9 bases, with 19 bases left between them. The CDR3 totals 17 residues. The CDR3 DNA sequence: TGTGCCAGCAGCCAAGGAGTACAGGGAGCCCTCATTTCACCCCTCCACTTT. Its protein is CASSQGVQGALISPLHF.

This chain links TRBV3-1 (or the pseudogene TRBV3-2) with TRBJ2-1, with 14 bases matching TRBD2. The V gene's germline CDR1 is LGHDT and CDR2 YNNKEL (reference sequence). The V segment lost 8 bases and the J segment 7 bases; nucleotides outside the gene matches: 7. CDR3 length equals 15 residues. The CDR3 DNA sequence: TGTGCCAGCGGACTAGCGGGAGGCTTAACTAATGAGCAGTTCTTC. This codes for CASGLAGGLTNEQFF.

This rearrangement joins TRBV7-2 to TRBJ2-1; possibly TRBD2 for D (7 bases). Germline values: CDR1 SGHTA, CDR2 FQGNSA. The CDR3 totals 13 residues. The germline V and J ends were trimmed by 6 bases and 12 bases, with 18 bases remaining between them. CDR3 coding DNA: TGTGCCAGCAGTCCACCCAGGAGGGGGGGGCAGTTCTTC. It yields the protein CASSPPRRGGQFF.

The CDR3 sequence is CASSPGQGNTEAFF. CDR3 sequence (DNA): TGTGCCAGCAGCCCTGGACAGGGGAACACTGAAGCTTTCTTT. This rearrangement joins TRBV6-6 to TRBJ1-1; 8 bases are shared with TRBD1. Trimming removed 6 bases from V and 1 base from J; junction bases left unmatched: 4. The CDR3 has 14 amino acids. Germline V lookup: CDR1 MNHNY, CDR2 SVGAGI (reference sequence).

V and J are TRBV9 and TRBJ2-7; perhaps TRBD2 as D (5 bases). V lost 3 bases and J lost 7, with 17 bases in between. CDR3 length: 14 amino acids. In germline, CDR1 is SGDLS, CDR2 YYNGEE. The CDR3 is CASSADYFSREQYF. In nucleotides, the CDR3 is TGTGCCAGCAGCGCTGACTACTTCTCGAGGGAGCAGTACTTC.

V and J are TRBV5-1 and TRBJ2-1, with TRBD2 identical over 14 bases. The junction had 6 bases not matched to a gene; V was cut back by 5 bases and J by 8 bases. The CDR3 runs 15 residues. From germline, CDR1 is SGHRS and CDR2 YFSETQ. The CDR3 sequence is CASRAPGLAGDEQFF. In DNA form, the CDR3 reads TGCGCCAGCAGGGCCCCGGGACTAGCGGGAGATGAGCAGTTCTTC.

The J gene is TRBJ2-3, the V gene TRBV11-2, with 7 bases aligning to TRBD2. V shed 1 base, J shed 3 bases, and the junction held 7 bases outside the gene matches. CDR3 length: 16 residues. Germline CDR1 SGHAT, CDR2 FQNNGV. Here the CDR3 reads CASSLVAGGGTDTQYF. DNA of the CDR3: TGTGCCAGCAGCTTAGTAGCGGGTGGGGGGACAGATACGCAGTATTTT.

This sequence joins TRBV7-6 and TRBJ2-2, with a weak D call TRBD1 (5 bases). CDR3 length: 14 residues. CDR1 is SGHVS, CDR2 FNYEAQ, per germline. Trimming shortened V by 6 bases and J by 7 bases, and 15 bases separated the two germline ends. The CDR3 coding sequence is TGTGCCAGCAGACCCAGGGATGGCAGCGGGGAGCTGTTTTTT. It yields the protein CASRPRDGSGELFF. The complete variable domain, with remaining parts taken from reference TRBV7-6 and TRBJ2-2, reads GAGVSQSPRYKVTKRGQDVALRCDPISGHVSLYWYRQALGQGPEFLTYFNYEAQQDKSGLPNDRFSAERPEGSISTLTIQRTEQRDSAMYRCASRPRDGSGELFFGEGSRLTVL.

This chain links TRBV5-1 with TRBJ2-2; possible D gene TRBD1, 5 bases. Trimming cost V 0 bases and J 4 bases, with 13 bases left between them. This CDR3 region has 16 residues. Germline CDR1 is SGHRS and CDR2 is YFSETQ. The CDR3 DNA reads TGCGCCAGCAGCTTGGGGTTCAGGGCCAGCACCGGGGAGCTGTTTTTT. Its protein is CASSLGFRASTGELFF.

This chain uses TRBV5-4 with TRBJ2-1, with D possibly TRBD1 on 5 matching bases. Germline values: CDR1 SGHNT, CDR2 YYREEE (reference sequence). V was trimmed by 0 bases and J by 9 bases, leaving 16 bases between them. This CDR3 is 15 amino acids long. In DNA, the CDR3 is TGTGCCAGCAGCTTGGCATTCGGACAAGGGATTGAGCAGTTCTTC. Translated: CASSLAFGQGIEQFF.

A word on this clone: The junction shows a germline mismatch at one end, possibly a read error. The V gene is TRBV3-1 (or the pseudogene TRBV3-2), the J gene TRBJ2-2; TRBD1 aligns across 7 bases. The CDR3 length is 14 residues. Germline V gene lookup returns CDR1 LGHDT and CDR2 YNNKEL (reference sequence). CDR3 sequence: CTSLPKGAIGELFF. The CDR3 bases are TGTACCAGTCTACCCAAGGGGGCTATCGGGGAGCTGTTTTTT.

A remark on this clone: Other nucleotide sequences from this sample produce the same CDR3. The genes are TRBV5-1 and TRBJ2-3; 9 bases line up with TRBD2. The J segment lost 5 bases and the V segment lost 0 bases, leaving 1 base of the junction unmatched. The CDR3 is 14 amino acids. Germline values: CDR1 SGHRS, CDR2 YFSETQ. CDR3 DNA: TGCGCCAGCAGCTTGGGCGGGAGGGGAGATACGCAGTATTTT. It translates to CASSLGGRGDTQYF. The variable domain in full, with the rest retrieved from reference TRBV5-1 and TRBJ2-3, is KAGVTQTPRYLIKTRGQQVTLSCSPISGHRSVSWYQQTPGQGLQFLFEYFSETQRNKGNFPGRFSGRQFSNSRSEMNVSTLELGDSALYLCASSLGGRGDTQYFGPGTRLTVL.

The rearrangement links TRBV5-4 to TRBJ2-5, with 7 bases matching TRBD2. Trimming cost V 0 bases and J 2 bases; bases outside gene matches: 1. CDR1 and CDR2 (germline): SGHNT, YYREEE (reference sequence). The CDR3 extends over 14 amino acids. The CDR3 DNA is TGTGCCAGCAGCTTGGGACTAGCACAAGAGACCCAGTACTTC. Translated: CASSLGLAQETQYF.

The chain employs TRBV29-1 and TRBJ1-1; the match to TRBD1 covers 7 bases. The ends lost 7 bases at V and 0 bases at J; junction bases unmatched: 8. Germline CDR1 is SQVTM and CDR2 is ANQGSEA. The length of the CDR3 is 14 residues. CDR3 sequence: CSGGRQGMNTEAFF. DNA for the CDR3: TGCAGCGGGGGGCGACAGGGCATGAACACTGAAGCTTTCTTT.

J is TRBJ2-1 and V is TRBV27, with D uncertain. Germline values: CDR1 MNHEY, CDR2 SMNVEV (reference sequence). The CDR3 extends over 14 amino acids. Trimming removed 2 bases from V and 4 bases from J, with 9 bases in between. As DNA, the CDR3 is TGTGCCAGCAGTTTAGAGACTGAGTACAATGAGCAGTTCTTC. Amino acids: CASSLETEYNEQFF.

The rearrangement uses TRBV7-3 and TRBJ2-2, with 11 bases lining up with TRBD2. CDR1 is SGHTA, CDR2 FQGTGA, per germline. J gave up 4 bases and V 5 bases, and 9 bases lay outside the gene matches. The CDR3 length is 17 residues. This CDR3 is CASSVLAGGPSTGELFF. Written as DNA, the CDR3 is TGTGCCAGCAGCGTCCTAGCGGGGGGTCCCTCCACCGGGGAGCTGTTTTTT.